This is a list of T cell receptor beta chains from one sample in a study of cytomegalovirus exposure and HLA in healthy donors. TCRdb's table, derived via immunoSEQ multiplex PCR, lists solely in-frame clones and lacks some. The table lists approximately 190,000 clones, over 80% of them singletons. What was sequenced was PBMCs. The origin of the receptors is a man under 40 in good health and CMV-seronegative. CDR3s include the opening cysteine and the closing phenylalanine or tryptophan. D genes are given only for firm matches. Clone sizes are given selectively: once, few, many, or a class where the clone is expanded.

d_call j_call clone_size v_call cdr3_nt cdr3_aa
NA TRBJ2-7 NA TRBV19 TGTGCCAGTAGTCCTTCATCAGCCATCGGGGTTTCGGGGGAGCAGTACTTC CASSPSSAIGVSGEQYF
NA TRBJ1-1 few TRBV6-6 TGTGCCAGTAATAGAGACACTGAAGCTTTCTTT CASNRDTEAFF
NA TRBJ1-6 NA TRBV7-8 TGTGCCAGCAGCTTAGGAGGGCAGAAGAATTCACCCCTCCACTTT CASSLGGQKNSPLHF
NA TRBJ1-1 once TRBV7-2 TGTGCCAGCAGCCCGGCCTCGGGGGTGAACACTGAAGCTTTCTTT CASSPASGVNTEAFF
NA TRBJ1-1 NA TRBV5-6 TGTGCCAGCAGCTATGAGACAGGTGAAGCTTTCTTT CASSYETGEAFF
NA TRBJ1-1 few TRBV28 TGTGCCAGCAGTTTATTAACACTGAACACTGAAGCTTTCTTT CASSLLTLNTEAFF
TRBD1 TRBJ1-5 NA TRBV7-9 TGTGCCAGCAGCTTAGCAGGACAGGGCTTACAATCGGGCAATCAGCCCCAGCATTTT CASSLAGQGLQSGNQPQHF
TRBD2 TRBJ2-3 NA TRBV4-3 TGCGCCAGCAGCCAAGGGACGGCCCGGGGGGGCGGAGATACGCAGTATTTT CASSQGTARGGGDTQYF
TRBD1 TRBJ2-5 NA TRBV6-1 TGTGCCAGCAGTGTAACAGGGGTGGGAGAGACCCAGTACTTC CASSVTGVGETQYF
TRBD1 TRBJ2-1 NA TRBV5-5 TGTGCCAGCAGCTCGGGACAGACCGAGCAGTTCTTC CASSSGQTEQFF
NA TRBJ1-5 NA TRBV18 TGTGCCAGCTCACCCATGCGGGGGGTTCAGCAGCCCCAGCATTTT CASSPMRGVQQPQHF
NA TRBJ1-6 NA TRBV20-1 TGCAGTGCTAGTCGTAATTCACCCCTCCACTTT CSASRNSPLHF
TRBD2 TRBJ2-5 NA TRBV9 TGTGCCAGCAGCGTAAAAGCGGGGGGCACTGAAGAGACCCAGTACTTC CASSVKAGGTEETQYF
NA TRBJ1-4 NA TRBV5-1 TGCGCCAGCAGCCAGGACAGCGGAAATGAAAAACTGTTTTTT CASSQDSGNEKLFF
TRBD2 TRBJ2-5 NA TRBV6-1 TGTGCCAGCAGTGAACTTATAGCGGGGATGGAGACCCAGTACTTC CASSELIAGMETQYF
TRBD1 TRBJ1-1 NA TRBV6-6 TGTGCCAGCAGTTACTCCCGACAGGGGAACACTGAAGCTTTCTTT CASSYSRQGNTEAFF
TRBD1 TRBJ2-7 NA TRBV27 TGTGCCAGCCACGGGACCCAAACCGGGACAGGAGTCTACGAGCAGTACTTC CASHGTQTGTGVYEQYF
NA TRBJ2-5 NA TRBV27 TGTGCCAGCAGTTCACCCACTATCAGGGGTTCGATAGAGACCCAGTACTTC CASSSPTIRGSIETQYF
NA TRBJ1-1 NA TRBV15 TGTGCCACCGGGGCCGGAACTGAAGCTTTCTTT CATGAGTEAFF
NA TRBJ2-5 NA TRBV13 TGTGCCAGCAGCCCCGGCCGGGGGTTGGGGACCCAGTACTTC CASSPGRGLGTQYF
NA TRBJ2-3 NA TRBV30 TGTCGCGGCGGGACTAGCACAGATACGCAGTATTTT CRGGTSTDTQYF
NA TRBJ2-1 NA TRBV7-9 TGTGCCAGCAGCAATGGGACTTACAATGAGCAGTTCTTC CASSNGTYNEQFF
NA TRBJ1-5 once TRBV7-9 TGCGCCAGCAGCAACGGACTGGCTGGACAGCCCCAGCATTTT CASSNGLAGQPQHF
NA TRBJ1-2 NA TRBV11-2 TGTGCCAGCAGCGCACACGTTCTCTATGGCTACACCTTC CASSAHVLYGYTF
NA TRBJ2-5 NA TRBV14 TGTGCCAGCAGCCAAGGACAGCTTAAGACCCAGTACTTC CASSQGQLKTQYF
TRBD2 TRBJ2-6 NA TRBV19 TGTGCCAGTAGTATACTAGCGGGCTCTGGGGCCAACGTCCTGACTTTC CASSILAGSGANVLTF
TRBD1 TRBJ2-2 NA TRBV6-1 TGTGCCAGCCTGGACAGGGGGCGAACCGGGGAGCTGTTTTTT CASLDRGRTGELFF
NA TRBJ1-4 once TRBV7-9 TGTGCCAGCAGCTTATCTGCAACTAATGAAAAACTGTTTTTT CASSLSATNEKLFF
TRBD2 TRBJ2-1 NA TRBV18 TGTGCCAGCTCACCGCCTAGCGGGATTGATGAGCAGTTCTTC CASSPPSGIDEQFF
NA TRBJ1-2 NA TRBV18 TGTGCCAGCTCAGGCCAAGCTAACTATGGCTACACCTTC CASSGQANYGYTF
NA TRBJ2-3 NA TRBV5-4 TGTGCCAGCAGCTTGTCGGGGGAGGATACGCAGTATTTT CASSLSGEDTQYF
TRBD2 TRBJ2-7 NA TRBV4-1 TGCGCCAGCAGCCCGGGACTAGCGGAGCCGTACGAGCAGTACTTC CASSPGLAEPYEQYF
NA TRBJ2-7 NA TRBV7-2 TGTGCCAGCAGCCCTAGACAGAGCTCCTACGAGCAGTACTTC CASSPRQSSYEQYF
NA TRBJ2-1 once TRBV7-9 TGTGCCAGCAGCTTAGGAGGAGGGGGCAGCTACAATGAGCAGTTCTTC CASSLGGGGSYNEQFF
NA TRBJ2-1 NA TRBV7-8 TGTGCCAGCAGCTCCACCGGTGGAGGGGGCGGCATTAAGGAGCAGTTCTTC CASSSTGGGGGIKEQFF